Sequencing of this TCR beta chain was carried out in a study of cytomegalovirus exposure and HLA in healthy donors. A note on this clone: What it recognizes is unknown. Its ends do not fully match the called genes, so a read error is possible.

Findings and limits, study-wide: Analyses of presence/absence relied on an assumption of roughly uniform sequencing depth across donors.

The CDR3 is made up of 17 amino acids. Germline V gene sequence: CDR1 SSHAT, CDR2 FNYEAQ (reference sequence). PCR used 60 Vbeta primers and 13 Jbeta primers. Generated by immunoSEQ multiplex PCR, the TCRdb table keeps only in-frame clones and is missing some. The ten top clones account for around 7.5%, within a sample of some 70,000 clones. Material: PBMCs. V gene TRBV7-7 combines with J gene TRBJ2-7; tentative D call: TRBD1 (5 bases). This TCR was recovered from a female donor in good health and CMV-seropositive. DNA of the CDR3: TGTGCTAGCAGCTTAGGGGATACAACAGGCCCTTCTTACGAGCAGTACTTC. This codes for CASSLGDTTGPSYEQYF.